This T cell receptor beta chain was sequenced for a study of human T cells and chemical hapten exposure. Study context: On the upper back, patch tests were applied with 0.01% DPC and read at 6 days. Whole-study results and caveats: Expanded TCRs clustered into significantly more large CDR3 similarity groups than controls, the analysis revealed.

Documented time point: patch test 1, 2 weeks after DPC sensitization. Specified treatment: therapeutic diphenylcyclopropenone sensitization with weekly scalp DPC. Sequencing started from total RNA isolated from unfractionated whole blood. The table lists this clonotype with a few counts. Its target is unknown. From the RACE reads, TCRdb called clonotypes with MiXCR, one entry per CDR3 protein. The sample has fewer than 400,000 distinct CDR3 sequences, around 6.9% seen once; the top ten hold around 8.2%. This sequence was found in a woman younger than 30 with alopecia areata. Some clones in this sample may be carry-over from other donors' samples. The sequences come from whole blood, collected in connection with sensitization to the hapten diphenylcyclopropenone (DPC).

In DNA, the CDR3 is TGTGCCAGCAGGGATCAGTTTAAGGGGGATGGCACTGAAGCTTTCTTT. This gives the protein CASRDQFKGDGTEAFF. The V call is TRBV6-5, the J call TRBJ1-1; TRBD1 might be the D (6 bases). Germline CDR1 reads MNHEY; CDR2 reads SVGAGI. Trimming left V 6 bases short and J 4 bases short, with 21 bases between. The CDR3 sequence is 16 residues long.